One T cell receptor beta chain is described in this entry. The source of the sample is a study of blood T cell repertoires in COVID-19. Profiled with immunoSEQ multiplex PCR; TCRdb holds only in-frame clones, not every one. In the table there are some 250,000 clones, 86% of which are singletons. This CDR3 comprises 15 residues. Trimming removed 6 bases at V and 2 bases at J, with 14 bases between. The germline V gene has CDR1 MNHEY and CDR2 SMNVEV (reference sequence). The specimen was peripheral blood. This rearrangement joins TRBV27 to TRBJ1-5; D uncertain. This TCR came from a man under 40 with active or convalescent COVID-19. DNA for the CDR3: TGTGCCAGCAGAAGTACCCTTGAGGGCAATCAGCCCCAGCATTTT. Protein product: CASRSTLEGNQPQHF.